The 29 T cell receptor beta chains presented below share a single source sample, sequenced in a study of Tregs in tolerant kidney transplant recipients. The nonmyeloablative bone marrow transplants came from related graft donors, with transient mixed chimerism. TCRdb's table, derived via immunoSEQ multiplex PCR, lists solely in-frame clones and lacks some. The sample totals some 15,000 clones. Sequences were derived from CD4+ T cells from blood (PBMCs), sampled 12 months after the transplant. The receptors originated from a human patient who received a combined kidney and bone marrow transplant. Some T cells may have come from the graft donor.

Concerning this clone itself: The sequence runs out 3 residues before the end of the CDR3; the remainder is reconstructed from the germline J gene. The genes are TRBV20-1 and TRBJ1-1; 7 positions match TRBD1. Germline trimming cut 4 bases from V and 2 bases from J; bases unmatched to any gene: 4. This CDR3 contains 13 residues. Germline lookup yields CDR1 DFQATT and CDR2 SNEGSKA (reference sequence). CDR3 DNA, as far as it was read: TGCAGTGCTATCGGGACAGCCAACACTGAA. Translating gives CSAIGTANTE. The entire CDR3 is CSAIGTANTEAFF.

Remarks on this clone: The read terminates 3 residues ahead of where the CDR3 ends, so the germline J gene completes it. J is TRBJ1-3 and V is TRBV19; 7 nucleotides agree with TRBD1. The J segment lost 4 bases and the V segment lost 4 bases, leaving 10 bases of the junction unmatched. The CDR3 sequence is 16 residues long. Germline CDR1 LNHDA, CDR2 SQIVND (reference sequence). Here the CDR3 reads CASSTPTGVPGNTIYF. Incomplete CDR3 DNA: TGTGCCAGTAGTACCCCTACAGGGGTCCCAGGAAACACC. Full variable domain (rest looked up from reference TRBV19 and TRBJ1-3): DGGITQSPKYLFRKEGQNVTLSCEQNLNHDAMYWYRQDPGQGLRLIYYSQIVNDFQKGDIAEGYSVSREKKESFPLTVTSAQKNPTAFYLCASSTPTGVPGNTIYFGEGSWLTVV.

The covered CDR3 bases are TGTGCCAGTCAGCCCCGGGGGAGCTCCTACAATGAG. It translates to CASQPRGSSYNE. The whole CDR3 sequence is CASQPRGSSYNEQFF. The chain couples TRBV7-9 to TRBJ2-1, with D possibly being TRBD2 (6 bases). The CDR3 is cut off 3 residues early in the read; its end comes from the germline J gene. CDR1 and CDR2 from the germline V gene are SEHNR and FQNEAQ (reference sequence). This CDR3 spans 15 amino acids. Trimming took off 9 bases at V and 0 bases at J, with 15 bases between the two ends.

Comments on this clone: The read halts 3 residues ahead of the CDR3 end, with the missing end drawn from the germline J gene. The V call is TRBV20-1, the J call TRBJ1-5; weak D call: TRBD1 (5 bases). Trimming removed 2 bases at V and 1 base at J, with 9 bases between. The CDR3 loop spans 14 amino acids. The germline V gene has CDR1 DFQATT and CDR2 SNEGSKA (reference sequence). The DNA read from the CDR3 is TGCAGTGCTAGAAGGGGTGGAAGCAATCAGCCC. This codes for CSARRGGSNQP. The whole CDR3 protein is CSARRGGSNQPQHF.

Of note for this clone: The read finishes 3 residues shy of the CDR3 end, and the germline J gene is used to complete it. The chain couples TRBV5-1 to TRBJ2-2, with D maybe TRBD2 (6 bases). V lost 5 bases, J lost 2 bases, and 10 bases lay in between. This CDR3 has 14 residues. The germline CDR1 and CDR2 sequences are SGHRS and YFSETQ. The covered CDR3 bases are TGCGCCAGCAGGACCGGACTAAACACCGGGGAG. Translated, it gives CASRTGLNTGE. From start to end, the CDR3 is CASRTGLNTGELFF.

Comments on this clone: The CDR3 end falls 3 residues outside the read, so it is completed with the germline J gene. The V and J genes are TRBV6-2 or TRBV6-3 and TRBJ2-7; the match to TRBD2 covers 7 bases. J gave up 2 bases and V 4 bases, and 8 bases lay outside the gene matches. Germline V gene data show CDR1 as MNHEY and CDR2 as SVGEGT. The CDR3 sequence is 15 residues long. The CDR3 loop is CASSLRIAGAYEQYF. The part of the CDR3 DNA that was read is TGTGCCAGCAGTTTACGAATAGCGGGCGCCTACGAG.

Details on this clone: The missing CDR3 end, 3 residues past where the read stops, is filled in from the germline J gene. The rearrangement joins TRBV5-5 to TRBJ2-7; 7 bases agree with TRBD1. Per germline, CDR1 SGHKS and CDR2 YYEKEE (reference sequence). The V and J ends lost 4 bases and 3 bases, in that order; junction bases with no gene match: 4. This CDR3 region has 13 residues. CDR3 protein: CASSPGQSYEQYF. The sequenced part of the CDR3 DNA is TGTGCCAGCAGCCCGGGACAGAGCTACGAG.

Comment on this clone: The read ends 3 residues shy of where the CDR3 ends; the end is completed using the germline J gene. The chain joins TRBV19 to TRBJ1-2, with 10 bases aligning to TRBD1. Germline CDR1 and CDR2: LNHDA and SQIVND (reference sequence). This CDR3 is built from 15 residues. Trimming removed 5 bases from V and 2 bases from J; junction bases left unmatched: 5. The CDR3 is CASSPRTGGNYGYTF. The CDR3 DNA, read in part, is TGTGCCAGTAGTCCGCGGACAGGGGGAAACTATGGC.

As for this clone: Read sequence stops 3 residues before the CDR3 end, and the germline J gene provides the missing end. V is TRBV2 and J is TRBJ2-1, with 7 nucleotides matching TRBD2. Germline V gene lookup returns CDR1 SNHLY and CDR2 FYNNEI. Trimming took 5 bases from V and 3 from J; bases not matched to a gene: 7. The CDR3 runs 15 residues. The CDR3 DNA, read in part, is TGTGCCAGCAGTCCCCTAGCGGAGAACTACAATGAG. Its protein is CASSPLAENYNE. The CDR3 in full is CASSPLAENYNEQFF.

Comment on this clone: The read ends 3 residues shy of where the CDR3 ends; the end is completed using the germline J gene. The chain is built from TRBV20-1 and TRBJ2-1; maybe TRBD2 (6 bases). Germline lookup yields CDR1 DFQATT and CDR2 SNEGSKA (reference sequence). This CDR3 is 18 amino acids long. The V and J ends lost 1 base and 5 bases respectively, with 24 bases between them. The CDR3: CSARVNPSAGRKNNEQFF. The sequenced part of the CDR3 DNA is TGCAGTGCTAGAGTAAACCCCTCCGCGGGGAGAAAGAACAATGAG.

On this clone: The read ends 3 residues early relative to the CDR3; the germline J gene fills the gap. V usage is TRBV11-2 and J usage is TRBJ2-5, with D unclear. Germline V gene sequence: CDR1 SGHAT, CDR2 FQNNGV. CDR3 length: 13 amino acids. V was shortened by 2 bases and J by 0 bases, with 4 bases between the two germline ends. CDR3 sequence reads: CASSLSDQETQYF. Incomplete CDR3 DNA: TGTGCCAGCAGCTTATCCGACCAAGAGACC.

The CDR3: CASSGGGGNTIYF. CDR3 DNA, as far as it was read: TGTGCCAGCAGTGGGGGGGGAGGAAACACC. This chain connects TRBV6-1 to TRBJ1-3, with D maybe TRBD1 (5 bases). Read sequence stops 3 residues before the CDR3 end, and the germline J gene provides the missing end. The germline gives CDR1 MNHNS, CDR2 SASEGT. The CDR3 loop spans 13 amino acids. The ends were cut back, 4 bases at V and 4 bases at J, with 8 bases in the middle.

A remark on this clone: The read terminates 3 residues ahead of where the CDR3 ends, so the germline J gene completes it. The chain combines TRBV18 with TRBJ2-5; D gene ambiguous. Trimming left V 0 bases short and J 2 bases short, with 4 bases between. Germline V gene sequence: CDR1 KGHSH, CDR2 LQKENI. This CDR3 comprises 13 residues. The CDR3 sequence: CASSPPGQETQYF. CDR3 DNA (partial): TGTGCCAGCTCACCACCCGGGCAAGAGACC.

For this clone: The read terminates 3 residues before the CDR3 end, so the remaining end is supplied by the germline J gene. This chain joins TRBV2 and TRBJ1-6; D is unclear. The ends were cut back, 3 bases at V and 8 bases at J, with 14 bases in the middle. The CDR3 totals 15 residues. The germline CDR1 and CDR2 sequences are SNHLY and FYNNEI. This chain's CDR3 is CASSEEDPRDSPLHF. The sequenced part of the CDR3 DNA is TGTGCCAGCAGTGAGGAGGATCCGAGGGATTCACCC.

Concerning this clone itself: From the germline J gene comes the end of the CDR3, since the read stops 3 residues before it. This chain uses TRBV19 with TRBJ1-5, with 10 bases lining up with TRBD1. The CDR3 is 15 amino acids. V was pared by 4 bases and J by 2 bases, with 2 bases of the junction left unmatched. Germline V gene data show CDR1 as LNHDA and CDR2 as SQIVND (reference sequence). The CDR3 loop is CASSTGTGGNQPQHF. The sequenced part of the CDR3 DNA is TGTGCCAGTAGTACCGGGACAGGGGGCAATCAGCCC. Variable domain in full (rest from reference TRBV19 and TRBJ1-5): DGGITQSPKYLFRKEGQNVTLSCEQNLNHDAMYWYRQDPGQGLRLIYYSQIVNDFQKGDIAEGYSVSREKKESFPLTVTSAQKNPTAFYLCASSTGTGGNQPQHFGDGTRLSIL.

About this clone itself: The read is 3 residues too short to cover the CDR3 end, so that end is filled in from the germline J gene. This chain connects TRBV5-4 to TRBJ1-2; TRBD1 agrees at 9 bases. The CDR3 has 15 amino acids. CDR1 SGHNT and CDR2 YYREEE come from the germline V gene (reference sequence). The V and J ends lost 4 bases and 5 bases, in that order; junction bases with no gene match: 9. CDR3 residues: CASSRDREGPYGYTF. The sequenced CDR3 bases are TGTGCCAGCAGCCGGGACAGGGAGGGTCCTTATGGC.

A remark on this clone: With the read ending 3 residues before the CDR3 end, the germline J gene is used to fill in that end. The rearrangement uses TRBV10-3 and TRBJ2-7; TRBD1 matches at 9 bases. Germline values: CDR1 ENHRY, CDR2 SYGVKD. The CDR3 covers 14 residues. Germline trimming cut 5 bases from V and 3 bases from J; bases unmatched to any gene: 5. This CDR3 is CAISPRTGVYEQYF. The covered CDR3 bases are TGTGCCATCAGTCCTCGGACAGGGGTCTACGAG.

CDR3 amino acids: CASRRPGQKIQETQYF. The sequenced CDR3 bases are TGTGCCAGCAGACGACCGGGACAGAAGATCCAAGAGACC. This chain links TRBV2 with TRBJ2-5; 7 nucleotides align to TRBD1. The read ends 3 residues before the CDR3 terminus; that terminus is restored from the germline J gene. The V segment lost 6 bases and the J segment 1 base; nucleotides outside the gene matches: 11. Germline lookup yields CDR1 SNHLY and CDR2 FYNNEI. The CDR3 is 16 residues long.

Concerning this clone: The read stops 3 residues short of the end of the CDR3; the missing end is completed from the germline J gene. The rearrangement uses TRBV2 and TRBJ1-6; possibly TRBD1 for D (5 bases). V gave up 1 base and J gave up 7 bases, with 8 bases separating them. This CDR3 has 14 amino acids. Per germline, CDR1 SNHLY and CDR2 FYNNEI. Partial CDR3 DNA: TGTGCCAGCAGTGAAGGGTCAGGGAATTCACCC. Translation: CASSEGSGNSP. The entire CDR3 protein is CASSEGSGNSPLHF.

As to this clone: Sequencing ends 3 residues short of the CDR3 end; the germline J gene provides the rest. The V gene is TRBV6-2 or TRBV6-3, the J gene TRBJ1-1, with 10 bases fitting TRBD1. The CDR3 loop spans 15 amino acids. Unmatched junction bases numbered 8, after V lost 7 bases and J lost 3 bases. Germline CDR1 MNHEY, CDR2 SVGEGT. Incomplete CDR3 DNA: TGTGCCAGCACCGACCCGGGGACAGGGGACACTGAA. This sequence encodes CASTDPGTGDTE. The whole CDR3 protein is CASTDPGTGDTEAFF.

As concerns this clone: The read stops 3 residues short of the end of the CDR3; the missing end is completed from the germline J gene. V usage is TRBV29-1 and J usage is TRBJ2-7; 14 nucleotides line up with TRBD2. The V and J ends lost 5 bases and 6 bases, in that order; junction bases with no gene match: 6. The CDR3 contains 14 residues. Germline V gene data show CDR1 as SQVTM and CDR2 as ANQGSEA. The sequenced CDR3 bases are TGCAGCGTTAACAGGGGACTAGCGGGAGCCGAG. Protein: CSVNRGLAGAE. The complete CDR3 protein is CSVNRGLAGAEQYF.

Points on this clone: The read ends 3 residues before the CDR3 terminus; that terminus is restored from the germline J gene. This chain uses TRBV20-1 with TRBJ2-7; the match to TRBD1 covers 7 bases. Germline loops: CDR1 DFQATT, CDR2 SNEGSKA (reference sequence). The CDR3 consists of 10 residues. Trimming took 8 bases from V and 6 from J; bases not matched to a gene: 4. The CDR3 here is CSPDRAEQYF. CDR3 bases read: TGCAGTCCTGACAGGGCCGAG.

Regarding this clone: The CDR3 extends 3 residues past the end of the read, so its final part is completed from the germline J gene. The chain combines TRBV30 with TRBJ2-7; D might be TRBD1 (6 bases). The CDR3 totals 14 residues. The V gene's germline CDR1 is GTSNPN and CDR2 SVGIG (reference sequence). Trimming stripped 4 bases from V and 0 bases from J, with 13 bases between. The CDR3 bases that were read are TGTGCCTGGAAATCAACAGGGACCTCCTACGAG. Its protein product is CAWKSTGTSYE. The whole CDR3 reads CAWKSTGTSYEQYF.

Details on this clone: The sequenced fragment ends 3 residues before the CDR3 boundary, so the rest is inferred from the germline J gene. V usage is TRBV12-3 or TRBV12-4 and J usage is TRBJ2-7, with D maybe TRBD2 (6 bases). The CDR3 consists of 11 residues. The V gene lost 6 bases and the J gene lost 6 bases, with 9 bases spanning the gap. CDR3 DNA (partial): TGTGCCAGCAGCTCCGGGGGCGAG. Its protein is CASSSGGE. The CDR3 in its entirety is CASSSGGEQYF.

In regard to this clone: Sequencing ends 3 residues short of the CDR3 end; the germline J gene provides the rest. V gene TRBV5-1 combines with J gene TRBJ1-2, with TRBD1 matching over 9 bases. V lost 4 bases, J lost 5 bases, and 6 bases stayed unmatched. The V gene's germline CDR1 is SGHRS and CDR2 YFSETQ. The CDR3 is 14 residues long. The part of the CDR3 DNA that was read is TGCGCCAGCAGCCAGGGACAGGGAAATTATGGC. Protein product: CASSQGQGNYG. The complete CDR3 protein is CASSQGQGNYGYTF. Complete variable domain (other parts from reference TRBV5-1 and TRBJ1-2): KAGVTQTPRYLIKTRGQQVTLSCSPISGHRSVSWYQQTPGQGLQFLFEYFSETQRNKGNFPGRFSGRQFSNSRSEMNVSTLELGDSALYLCASSQGQGNYGYTFGSGTRLTVV.

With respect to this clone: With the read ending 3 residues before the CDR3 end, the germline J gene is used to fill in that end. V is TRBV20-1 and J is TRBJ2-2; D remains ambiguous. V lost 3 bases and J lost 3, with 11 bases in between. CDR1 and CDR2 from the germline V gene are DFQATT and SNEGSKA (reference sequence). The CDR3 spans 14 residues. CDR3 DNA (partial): TGCAGTGCTAGCGCCGTGAGGTACACCGGGGAG. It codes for CSASAVRYTGE. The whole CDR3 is CSASAVRYTGELFF.

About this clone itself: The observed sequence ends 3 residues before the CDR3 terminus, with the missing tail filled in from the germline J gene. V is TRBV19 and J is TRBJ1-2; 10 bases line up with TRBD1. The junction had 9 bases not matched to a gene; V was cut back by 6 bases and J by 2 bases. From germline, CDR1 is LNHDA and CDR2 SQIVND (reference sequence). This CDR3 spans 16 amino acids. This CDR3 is CASSPGGTGENYGYTF. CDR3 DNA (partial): TGTGCCAGTAGCCCCGGGGGGACAGGGGAAAACTATGGC. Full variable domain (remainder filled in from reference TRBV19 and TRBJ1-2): DGGITQSPKYLFRKEGQNVTLSCEQNLNHDAMYWYRQDPGQGLRLIYYSQIVNDFQKGDIAEGYSVSREKKESFPLTVTSAQKNPTAFYLCASSPGGTGENYGYTFGSGTRLTVV.

The DNA read from the CDR3 is TGTGCCAGCAGCTTGTCAGGGGCCCCCGGGGAG. It translates to CASSLSGAPGE. The full CDR3 protein reads CASSLSGAPGELFF. This chain uses TRBV5-6 with TRBJ2-2; weak D call: TRBD1 (6 bases). Read sequence stops 3 residues before the CDR3 end, and the germline J gene provides the missing end. Germline V gene data show CDR1 as SGHDT and CDR2 as YYEEEE. Deletions cut 1 base from V and 6 bases from J, with 10 bases between. CDR3 length: 14 residues. Supplemented by reference TRBV5-6 and TRBJ2-2, the full variable domain reads DAGVTQSPTHLIKTRGQQVTLRCSPKSGHDTVSWYQQALGQGPQFIFQYYEEEERQRGNFPDRFSGHQFPNYSSELNVNALLLGDSALYLCASSLSGAPGELFFGEGSRLTVL.

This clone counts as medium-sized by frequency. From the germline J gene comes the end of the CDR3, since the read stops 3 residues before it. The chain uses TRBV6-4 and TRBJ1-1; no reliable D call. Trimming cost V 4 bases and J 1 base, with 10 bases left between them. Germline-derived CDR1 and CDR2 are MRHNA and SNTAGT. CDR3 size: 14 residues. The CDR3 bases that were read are TGTGCCAGCAGTGCTAACCCGGGGAACACTGAA. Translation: CASSANPGNTE. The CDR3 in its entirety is CASSANPGNTEAFF.